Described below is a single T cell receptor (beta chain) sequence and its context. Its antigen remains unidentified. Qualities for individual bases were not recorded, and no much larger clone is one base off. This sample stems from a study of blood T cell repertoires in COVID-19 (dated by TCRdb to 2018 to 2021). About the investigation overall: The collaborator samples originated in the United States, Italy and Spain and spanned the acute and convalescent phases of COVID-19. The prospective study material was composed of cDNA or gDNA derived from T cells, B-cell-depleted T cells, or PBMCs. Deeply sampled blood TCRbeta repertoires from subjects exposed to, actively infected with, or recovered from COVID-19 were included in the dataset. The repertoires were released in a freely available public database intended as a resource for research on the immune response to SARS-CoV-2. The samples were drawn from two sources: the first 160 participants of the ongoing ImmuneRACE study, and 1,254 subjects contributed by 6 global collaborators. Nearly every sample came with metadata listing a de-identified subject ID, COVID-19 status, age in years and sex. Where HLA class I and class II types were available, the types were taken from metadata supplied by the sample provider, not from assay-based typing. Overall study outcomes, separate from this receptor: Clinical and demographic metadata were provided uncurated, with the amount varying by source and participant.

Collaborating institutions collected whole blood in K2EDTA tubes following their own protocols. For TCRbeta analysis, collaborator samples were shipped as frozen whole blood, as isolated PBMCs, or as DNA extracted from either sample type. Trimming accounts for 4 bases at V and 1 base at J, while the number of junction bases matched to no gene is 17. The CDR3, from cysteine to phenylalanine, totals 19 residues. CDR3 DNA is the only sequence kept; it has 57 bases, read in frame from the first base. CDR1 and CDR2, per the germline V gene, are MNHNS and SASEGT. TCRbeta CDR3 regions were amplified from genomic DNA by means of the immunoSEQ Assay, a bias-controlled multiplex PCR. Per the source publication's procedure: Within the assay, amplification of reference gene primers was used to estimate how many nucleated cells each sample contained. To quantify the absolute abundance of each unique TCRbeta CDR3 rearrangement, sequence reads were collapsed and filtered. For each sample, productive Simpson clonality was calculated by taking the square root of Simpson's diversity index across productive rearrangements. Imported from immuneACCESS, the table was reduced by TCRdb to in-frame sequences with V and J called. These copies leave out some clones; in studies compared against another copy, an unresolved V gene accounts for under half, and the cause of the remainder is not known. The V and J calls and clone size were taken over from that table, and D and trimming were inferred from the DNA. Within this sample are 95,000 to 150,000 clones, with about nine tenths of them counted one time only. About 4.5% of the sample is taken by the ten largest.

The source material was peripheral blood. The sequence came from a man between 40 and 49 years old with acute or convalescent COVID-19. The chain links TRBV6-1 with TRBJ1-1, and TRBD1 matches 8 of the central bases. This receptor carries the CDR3 CASSGRTGSGWGGNTEAFF. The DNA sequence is TGTGCCAGCAGTGGTCGGACAGGGTCTGGATGGGGCGGGAACACTGAAGCTTTCTTT.